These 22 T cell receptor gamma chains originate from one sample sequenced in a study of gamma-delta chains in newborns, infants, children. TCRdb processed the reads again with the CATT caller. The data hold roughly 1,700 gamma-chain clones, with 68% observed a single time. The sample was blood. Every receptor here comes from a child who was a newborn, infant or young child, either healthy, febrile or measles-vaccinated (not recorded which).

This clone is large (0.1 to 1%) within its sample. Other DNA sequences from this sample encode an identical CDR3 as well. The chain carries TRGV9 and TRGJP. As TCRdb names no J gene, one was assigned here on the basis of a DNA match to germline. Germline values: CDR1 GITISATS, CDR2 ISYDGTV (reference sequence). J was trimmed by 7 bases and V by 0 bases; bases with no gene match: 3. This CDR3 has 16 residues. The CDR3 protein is CALWEVRELGKKIKVF. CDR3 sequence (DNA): TGTGCCTTGTGGGAGGTGAGGGAGTTGGGCAAAAAAATCAAGGTATTT.

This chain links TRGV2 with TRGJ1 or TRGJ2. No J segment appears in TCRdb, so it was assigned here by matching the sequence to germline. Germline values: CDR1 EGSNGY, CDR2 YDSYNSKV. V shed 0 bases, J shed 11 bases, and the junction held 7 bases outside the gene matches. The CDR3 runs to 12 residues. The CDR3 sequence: CATWDGPGEKLF. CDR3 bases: TGTGCCACCTGGGACGGGCCGGGTGAGAAACTCTTT.

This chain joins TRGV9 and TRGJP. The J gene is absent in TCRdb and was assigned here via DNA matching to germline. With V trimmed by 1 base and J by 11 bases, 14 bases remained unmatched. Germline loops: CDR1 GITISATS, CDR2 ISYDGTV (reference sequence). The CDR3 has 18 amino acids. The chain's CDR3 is CALWEVPIGKVGKKIKVF. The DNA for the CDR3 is TGTGCCTTGTGGGAGGTCCCAATTGGGAAAGTGGGCAAAAAAATCAAGGTATTT.

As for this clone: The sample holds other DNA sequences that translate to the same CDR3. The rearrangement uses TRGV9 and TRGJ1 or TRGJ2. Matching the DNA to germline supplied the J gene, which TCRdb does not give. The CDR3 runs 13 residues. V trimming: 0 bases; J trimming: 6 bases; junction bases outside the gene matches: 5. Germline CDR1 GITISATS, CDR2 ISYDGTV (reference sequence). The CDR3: CALWEVRGYKKLF. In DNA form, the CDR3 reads TGTGCCTTGTGGGAGGTGCGGGGTTATAAGAAACTCTTT.

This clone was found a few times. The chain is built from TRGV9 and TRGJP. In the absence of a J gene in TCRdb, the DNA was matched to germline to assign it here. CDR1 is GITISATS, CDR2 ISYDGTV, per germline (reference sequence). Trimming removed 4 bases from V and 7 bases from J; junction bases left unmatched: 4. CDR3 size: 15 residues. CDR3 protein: CALWDHELGKKIKVF. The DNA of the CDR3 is TGTGCCTTGTGGGACCATGAGTTGGGCAAAAAAATCAAGGTATTT.

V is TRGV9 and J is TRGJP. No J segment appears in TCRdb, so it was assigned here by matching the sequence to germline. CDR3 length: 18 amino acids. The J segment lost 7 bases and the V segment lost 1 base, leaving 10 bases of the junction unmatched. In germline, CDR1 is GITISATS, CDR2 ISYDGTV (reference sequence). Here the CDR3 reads CALWEVKSLELGKKIKVF. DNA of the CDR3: TGTGCCTTGTGGGAGGTTAAATCTCTGGAGTTGGGCAAAAAAATCAAGGTATTT.

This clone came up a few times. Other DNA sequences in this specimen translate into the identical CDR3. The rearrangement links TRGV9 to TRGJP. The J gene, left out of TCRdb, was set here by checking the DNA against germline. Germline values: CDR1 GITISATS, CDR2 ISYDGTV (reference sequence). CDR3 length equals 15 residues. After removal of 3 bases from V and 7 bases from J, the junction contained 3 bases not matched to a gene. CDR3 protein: CALWEQELGKKIKVF. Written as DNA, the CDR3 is TGTGCCTTGTGGGAGCAGGAGTTGGGCAAAAAAATCAAGGTATTT.

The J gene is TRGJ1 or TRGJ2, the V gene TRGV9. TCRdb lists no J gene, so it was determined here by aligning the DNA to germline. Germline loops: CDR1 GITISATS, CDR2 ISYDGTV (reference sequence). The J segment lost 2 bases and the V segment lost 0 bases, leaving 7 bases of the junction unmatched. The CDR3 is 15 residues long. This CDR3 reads CALWEVGDYYYKKLF. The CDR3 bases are TGTGCCTTGTGGGAGGTGGGGGATTATTATTATAAGAAACTCTTT.

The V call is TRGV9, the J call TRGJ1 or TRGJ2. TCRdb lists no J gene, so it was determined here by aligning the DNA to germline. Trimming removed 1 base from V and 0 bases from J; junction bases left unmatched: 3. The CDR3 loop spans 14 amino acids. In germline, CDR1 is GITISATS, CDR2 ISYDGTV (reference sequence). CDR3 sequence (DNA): TGTGCCTTGTGGGAGGTCCAGAATTATTATAAGAAACTCTTT. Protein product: CALWEVQNYYKKLF.

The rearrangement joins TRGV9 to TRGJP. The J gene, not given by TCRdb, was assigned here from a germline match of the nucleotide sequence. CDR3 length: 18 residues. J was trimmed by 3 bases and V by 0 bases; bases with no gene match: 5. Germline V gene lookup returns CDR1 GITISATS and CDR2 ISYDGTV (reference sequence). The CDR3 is CALWEVTKQELGKKIKVF. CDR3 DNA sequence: TGTGCCTTGTGGGAGGTGACCAAGCAAGAGTTGGGCAAAAAAATCAAGGTATTT.

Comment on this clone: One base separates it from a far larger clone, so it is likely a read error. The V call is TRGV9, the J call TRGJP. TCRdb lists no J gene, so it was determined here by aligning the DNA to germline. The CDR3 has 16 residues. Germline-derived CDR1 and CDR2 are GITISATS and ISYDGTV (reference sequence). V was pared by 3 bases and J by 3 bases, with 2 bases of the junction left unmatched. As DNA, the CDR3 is TGTGCCTTGTGGGAGATGCAAGAGTTGGGCAAAAAAATCAAGGTATTT. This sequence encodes CALWEMQELGKKIKVF.

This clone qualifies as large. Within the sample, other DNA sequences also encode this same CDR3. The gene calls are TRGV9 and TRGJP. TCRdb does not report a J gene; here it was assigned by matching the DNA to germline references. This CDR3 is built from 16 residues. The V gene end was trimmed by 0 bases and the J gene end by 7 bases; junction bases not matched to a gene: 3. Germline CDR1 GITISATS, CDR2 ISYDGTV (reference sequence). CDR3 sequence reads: CALWEVRELGKKIKVF. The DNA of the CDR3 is TGTGCCTTGTGGGAGGTGCGTGAGTTGGGCAAAAAAATCAAGGTATTT.

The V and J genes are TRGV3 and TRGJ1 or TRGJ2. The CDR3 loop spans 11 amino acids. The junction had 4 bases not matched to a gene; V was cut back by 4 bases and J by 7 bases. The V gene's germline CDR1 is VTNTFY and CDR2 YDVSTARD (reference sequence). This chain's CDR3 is CATWEGYKKLF. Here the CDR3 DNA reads TGTGCCACCTGGGAGGGGTATAAGAAACTCTTT.

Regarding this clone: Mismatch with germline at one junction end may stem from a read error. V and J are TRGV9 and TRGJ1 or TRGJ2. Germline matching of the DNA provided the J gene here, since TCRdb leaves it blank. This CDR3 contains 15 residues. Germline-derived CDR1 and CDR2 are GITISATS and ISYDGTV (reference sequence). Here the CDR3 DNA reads TGCGCCTTGTGGGAGGTGGGTCCTTTGTGTTATAAGAAACTCTTT. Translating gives CALWEVGPLCYKKLF.

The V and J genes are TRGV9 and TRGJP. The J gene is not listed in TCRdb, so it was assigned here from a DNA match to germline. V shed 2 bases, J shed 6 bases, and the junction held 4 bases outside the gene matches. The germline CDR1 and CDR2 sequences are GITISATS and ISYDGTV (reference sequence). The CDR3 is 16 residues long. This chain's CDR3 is CALWEALELGKKIKVF. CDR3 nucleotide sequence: TGTGCCTTGTGGGAGGCCCTAGAGTTGGGCAAAAAAATCAAGGTATTT.

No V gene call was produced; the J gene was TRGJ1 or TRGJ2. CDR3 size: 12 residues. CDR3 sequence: CATWDGTDKKLF. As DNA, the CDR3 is TGTGCCACCTGGGACGGGACCGATAAGAAACTCTTT.

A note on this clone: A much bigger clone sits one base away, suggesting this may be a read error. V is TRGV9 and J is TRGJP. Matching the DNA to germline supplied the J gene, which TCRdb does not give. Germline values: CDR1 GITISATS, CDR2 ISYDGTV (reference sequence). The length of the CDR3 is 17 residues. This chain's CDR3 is CALWEVRQELGKEIKVF. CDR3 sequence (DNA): TGTGCCTTGTGGGAGGTGCGGCAAGAGTTGGGCAAAGAAATCAAGGTATTT.

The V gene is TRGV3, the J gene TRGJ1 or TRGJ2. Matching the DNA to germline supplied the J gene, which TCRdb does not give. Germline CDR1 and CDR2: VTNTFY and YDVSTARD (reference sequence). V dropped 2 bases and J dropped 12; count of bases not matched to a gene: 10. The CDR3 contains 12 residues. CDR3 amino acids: CATWDIYPWKLF. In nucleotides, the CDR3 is TGTGCCACCTGGGACATCTACCCATGGAAACTCTTT.

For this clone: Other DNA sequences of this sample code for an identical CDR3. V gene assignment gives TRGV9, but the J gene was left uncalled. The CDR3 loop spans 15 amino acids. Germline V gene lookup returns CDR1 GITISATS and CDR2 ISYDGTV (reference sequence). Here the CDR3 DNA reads TGTGCCTTGTGGGAACATGAGTTGGGCAAAAAAATAAAGGTATTT. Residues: CALWEHELGKKIKVF.

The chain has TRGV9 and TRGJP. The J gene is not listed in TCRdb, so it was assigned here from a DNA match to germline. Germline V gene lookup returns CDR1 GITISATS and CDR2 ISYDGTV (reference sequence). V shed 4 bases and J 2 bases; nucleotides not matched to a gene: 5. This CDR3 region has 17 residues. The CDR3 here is CALWDLRQELGKKIKVF. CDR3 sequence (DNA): TGTGCCTTGTGGGACCTACGGCAAGAGTTGGGCAAAAAAATCAAGGTATTT.

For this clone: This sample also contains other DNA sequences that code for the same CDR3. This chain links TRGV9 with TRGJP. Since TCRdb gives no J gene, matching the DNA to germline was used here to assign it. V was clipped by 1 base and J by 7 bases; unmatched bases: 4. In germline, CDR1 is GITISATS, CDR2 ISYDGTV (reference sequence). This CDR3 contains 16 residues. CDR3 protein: CALWEVSELGKKIKVF. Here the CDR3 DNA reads TGTGCCTTGTGGGAGGTATCCGAGTTGGGCAAAAAAATCAAGGTATTT.

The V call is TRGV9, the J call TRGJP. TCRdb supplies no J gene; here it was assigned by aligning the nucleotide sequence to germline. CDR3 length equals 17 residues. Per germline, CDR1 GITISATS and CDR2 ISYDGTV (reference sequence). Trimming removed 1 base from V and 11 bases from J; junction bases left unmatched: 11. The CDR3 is CALWEVRRGVGKKIKVF. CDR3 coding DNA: TGTGCCTTGTGGGAGGTCCGGCGGGGTGTGGGCAAAAAAATCAAGGTATTT.